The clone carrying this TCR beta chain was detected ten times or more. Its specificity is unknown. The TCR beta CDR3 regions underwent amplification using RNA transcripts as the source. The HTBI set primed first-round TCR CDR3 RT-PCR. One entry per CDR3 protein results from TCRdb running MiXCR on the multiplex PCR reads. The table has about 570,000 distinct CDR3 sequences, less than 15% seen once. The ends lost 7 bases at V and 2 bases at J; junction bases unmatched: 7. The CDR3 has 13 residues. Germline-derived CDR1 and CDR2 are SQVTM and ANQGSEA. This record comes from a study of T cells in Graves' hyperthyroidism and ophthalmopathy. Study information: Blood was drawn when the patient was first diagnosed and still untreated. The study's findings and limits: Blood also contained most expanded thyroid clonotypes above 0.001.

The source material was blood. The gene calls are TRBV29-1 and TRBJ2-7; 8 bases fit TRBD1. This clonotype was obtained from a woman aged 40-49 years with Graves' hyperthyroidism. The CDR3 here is CSAQDRGTYEQYF. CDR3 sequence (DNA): TGCAGCGCGCAAGACAGGGGCACCTACGAGCAGTACTTC.